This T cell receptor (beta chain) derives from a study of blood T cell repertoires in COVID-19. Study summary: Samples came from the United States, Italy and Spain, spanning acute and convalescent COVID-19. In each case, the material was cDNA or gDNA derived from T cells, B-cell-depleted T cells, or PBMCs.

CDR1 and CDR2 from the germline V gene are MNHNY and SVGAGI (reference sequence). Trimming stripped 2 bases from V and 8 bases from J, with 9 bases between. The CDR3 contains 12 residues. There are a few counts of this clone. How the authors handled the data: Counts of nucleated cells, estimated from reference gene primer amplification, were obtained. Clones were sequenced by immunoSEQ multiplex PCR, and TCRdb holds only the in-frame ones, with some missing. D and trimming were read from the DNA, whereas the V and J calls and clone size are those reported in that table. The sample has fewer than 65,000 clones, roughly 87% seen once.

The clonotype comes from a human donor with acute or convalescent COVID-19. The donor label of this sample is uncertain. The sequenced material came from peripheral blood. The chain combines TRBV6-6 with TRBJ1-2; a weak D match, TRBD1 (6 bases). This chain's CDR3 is CASSYDGGGYTF. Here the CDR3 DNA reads TGTGCCAGCAGTTACGATGGGGGCGGCTACACCTTC.